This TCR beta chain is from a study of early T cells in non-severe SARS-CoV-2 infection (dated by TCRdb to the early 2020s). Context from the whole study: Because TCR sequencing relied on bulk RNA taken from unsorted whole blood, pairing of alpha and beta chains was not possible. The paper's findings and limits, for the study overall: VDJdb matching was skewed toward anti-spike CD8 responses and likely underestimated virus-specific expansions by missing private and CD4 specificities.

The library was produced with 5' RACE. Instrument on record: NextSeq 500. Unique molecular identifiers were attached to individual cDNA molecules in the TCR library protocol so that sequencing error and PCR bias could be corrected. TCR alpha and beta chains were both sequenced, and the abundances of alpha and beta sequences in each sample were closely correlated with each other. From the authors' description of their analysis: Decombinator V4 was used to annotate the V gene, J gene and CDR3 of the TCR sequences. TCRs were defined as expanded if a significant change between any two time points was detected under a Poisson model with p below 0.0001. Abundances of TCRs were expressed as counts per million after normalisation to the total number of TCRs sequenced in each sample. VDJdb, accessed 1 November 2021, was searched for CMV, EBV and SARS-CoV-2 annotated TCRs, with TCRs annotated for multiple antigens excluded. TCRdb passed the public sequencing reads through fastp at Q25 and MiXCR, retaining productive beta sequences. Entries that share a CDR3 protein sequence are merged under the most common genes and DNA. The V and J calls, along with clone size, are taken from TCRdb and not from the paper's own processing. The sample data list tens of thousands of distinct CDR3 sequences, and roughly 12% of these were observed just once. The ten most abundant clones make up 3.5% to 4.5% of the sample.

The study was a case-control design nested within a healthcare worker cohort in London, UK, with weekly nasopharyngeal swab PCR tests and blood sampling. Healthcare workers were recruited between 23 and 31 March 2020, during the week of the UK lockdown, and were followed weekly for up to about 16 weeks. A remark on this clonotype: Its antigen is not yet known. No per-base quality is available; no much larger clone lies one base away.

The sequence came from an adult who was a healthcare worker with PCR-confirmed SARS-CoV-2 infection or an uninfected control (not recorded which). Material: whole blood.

The bases are TGTGCCAGCAGTTTATGGGCAGGCCGCGGAGAGCAGTACTTC. Translation gives CASSLWAGRGEQYF. The V and J segments used are TRBV28 and TRBJ2-7, with no D gene named confidently. The junction carries 13 bases between V and J, which are trimmed by 0 bases and 7 bases respectively. From cysteine to phenylalanine, the CDR3 is 14 amino acids long. CDR3 DNA only is kept here, 42 bases in frame from base 1. Reading the germline V gene gives CDR1 MDHEN and CDR2 SYDVKM.